A single sample is the source of the 4 T cell receptor beta chains below, sequenced in a study of blood T cell repertoires in COVID-19. TCRdb's table, derived via immunoSEQ multiplex PCR, lists solely in-frame clones and lacks some. The data contain about 210,000 clones, almost 90% of them singletons. The source material was peripheral blood. These receptors all come from a man aged 18 to 30 with active or convalescent COVID-19.

The chain employs TRBV19 and TRBJ2-1, with D unclear. The CDR3 contains 12 residues. The germline V and J ends were trimmed by 8 bases and 3 bases, with 8 bases remaining between them. CDR1 is LNHDA and CDR2 is SQIVND in the germline V gene (reference sequence). The CDR3 spells CASGVGYNEQFF. The CDR3 nucleotides are TGTGCCAGTGGTGTCGGCTACAATGAGCAGTTCTTC. Looking up the rest from reference TRBV19 and TRBJ2-1 gives the full variable domain: DGGITQSPKYLFRKEGQNVTLSCEQNLNHDAMYWYRQDPGQGLRLIYYSQIVNDFQKGDIAEGYSVSREKKESFPLTVTSAQKNPTAFYLCASGVGYNEQFFGPGTRLTVL.

As DNA, the CDR3 is TGTGCCAGCAGCTTGGCTAGCGGGAGCTCCTACGAGCAGTACTTC. Amino acid sequence: CASSLASGSSYEQYF. The rearrangement joins TRBV9 to TRBJ2-7; 10 nucleotides agree with TRBD2. The V gene end was trimmed by 4 bases and the J gene end by 0 bases; junction bases not matched to a gene: 4. Germline V gene sequence: CDR1 SGDLS, CDR2 YYNGEE. The CDR3 spans 15 residues.

The chain carries TRBV3-1 (or the pseudogene TRBV3-2) and TRBJ2-3; 11 bases match TRBD2. V was clipped by 5 bases and J by 6 bases; unmatched bases: 10. Germline lookup yields CDR1 LGHDT and CDR2 YNNKEL (reference sequence). The CDR3 is 16 residues long. The CDR3 DNA is TGTGCCAGCAGCGTTATAGCGGGAGGGCCGGGGGATACGCAGTATTTT. Translating it yields CASSVIAGGPGDTQYF.

This chain uses TRBV27 with TRBJ2-1, with 8 bases matching TRBD1. Germline loops: CDR1 MNHEY, CDR2 SMNVEV (reference sequence). The CDR3 covers 15 residues. V trimming: 5 bases; J trimming: 7 bases; junction bases outside the gene matches: 10. The CDR3 reads CASSTQDRVRNEQFF. CDR3 nucleotides: TGTGCCAGCAGTACGCAGGACAGGGTACGGAATGAGCAGTTCTTC.